These 3 T cell receptor beta chains share one sample of origin, sequenced in a study of chemoradiotherapy in HPV16-positive cancers. Libraries were prepared by immunoSEQ multiplex PCR; TCRdb keeps only in-frame clonotypes and omits some of them. The table lists 8,500 to 9,000 clones, less than 75% of them singletons. Sampling was conducted from a patient who underwent chemoradiotherapy. These receptors were collected from a human donor with HPV-associated anogenital cancer.

J is TRBJ1-2 and V is TRBV21-1; the table's TRBD1 call for D was not verified on the DNA. TRBV21-1 is listed as a pseudogene. The CDR3 is 18 amino acids. The CDR3 coding sequence is TGTGCCAGCAGCAAAGCGGACAGCCAACCACAGGGGACCTATGGCTACACCTTC. Encoded protein: CASSKADSQPQGTYGYTF.

The V and J genes are TRBV4-2 and TRBJ1-6; D possibly corresponds to TRBD1 (5 bases). There are 15 residues in the CDR3. Germline assignment: CDR1 LGHNA and CDR2 YNFKEQ. Trimming stripped 0 bases from V and 9 bases from J, with 12 bases between. The CDR3 DNA follows: TGTGCCAGCAGCCAAGATCGGTTAGGGACTTCACCCCTCCACTTT. This codes for CASSQDRLGTSPLHF.

This clone is judged medium-sized. V is TRBV4-1 and J is TRBJ1-1; 7 nucleotides agree with TRBD1. V lost 3 bases and J lost 7; bases outside the gene matches: 5. The CDR3 is 13 amino acids. Germline assignment: CDR1 MGHRA and CDR2 YSYEKL. The CDR3 region is CASSHLGDSEAFF. In DNA, the CDR3 is TGCGCCAGCAGCCACCTCGGGGACAGTGAAGCTTTCTTT.